The present entry profiles one T cell receptor (beta chain) with its context. This record comes from a study of patients and donors after allogeneic stem cell transplantation. TCRdb itself ran the RT-PCR reads through MiXCR, one entry per CDR3 protein. This sample has about 230,000 distinct CDR3 sequences; 11% to 15% occur once, and the top ten carry more than 9%. Source material: blood, either unsorted or a sorted T cell fraction (not recorded which). The sequence derives from a human donor who was either an allogeneic HSCT recipient or a stem cell or donor lymphocyte infusion donor (not recorded which). It is not recorded whose cells these are; they may come from a transplant donor.

DNA of the CDR3: TGCAGTGCTAGCGGGGACTACAATGAGCAGTTCTTC. Translation gives CSASGDYNEQFF. V gene TRBV20-1 combines with J gene TRBJ2-1; weak D call: TRBD2 (5 bases). Germline V CDR1 and CDR2: DFQATT, SNEGSKA (reference sequence). V was shortened by 3 bases and J by 3 bases, with 6 bases between the two germline ends. This CDR3 is built from 12 residues.